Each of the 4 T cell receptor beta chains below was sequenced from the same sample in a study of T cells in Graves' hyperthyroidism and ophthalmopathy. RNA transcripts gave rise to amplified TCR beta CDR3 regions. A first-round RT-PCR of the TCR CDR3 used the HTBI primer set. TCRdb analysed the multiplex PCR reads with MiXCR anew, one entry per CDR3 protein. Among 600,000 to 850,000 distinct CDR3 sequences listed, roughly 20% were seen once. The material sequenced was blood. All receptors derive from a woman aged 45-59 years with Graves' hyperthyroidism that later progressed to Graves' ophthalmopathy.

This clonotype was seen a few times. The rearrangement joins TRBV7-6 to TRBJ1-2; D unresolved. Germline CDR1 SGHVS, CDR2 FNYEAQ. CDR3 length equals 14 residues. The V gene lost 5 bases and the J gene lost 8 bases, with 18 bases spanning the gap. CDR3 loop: CASSPQYQREGYTF. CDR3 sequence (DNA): TGTGCCAGCAGCCCTCAATACCAGAGGGAAGGCTACACCTTC.

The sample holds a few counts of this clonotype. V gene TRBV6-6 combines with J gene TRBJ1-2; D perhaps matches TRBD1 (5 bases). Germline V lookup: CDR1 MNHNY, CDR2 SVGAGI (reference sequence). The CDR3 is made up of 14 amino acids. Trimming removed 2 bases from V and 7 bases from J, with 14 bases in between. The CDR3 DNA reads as TGTGCCAGCAGTTACGCCCAGGGCGCATCTGGCTACACCTTC. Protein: CASSYAQGASGYTF.

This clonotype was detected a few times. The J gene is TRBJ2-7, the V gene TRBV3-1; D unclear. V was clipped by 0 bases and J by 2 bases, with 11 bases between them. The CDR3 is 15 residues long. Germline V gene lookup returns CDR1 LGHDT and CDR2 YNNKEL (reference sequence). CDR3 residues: CASSQDLTETYEQYF. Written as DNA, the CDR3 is TGTGCCAGCAGCCAAGATTTAACCGAGACCTACGAGCAGTACTTC.

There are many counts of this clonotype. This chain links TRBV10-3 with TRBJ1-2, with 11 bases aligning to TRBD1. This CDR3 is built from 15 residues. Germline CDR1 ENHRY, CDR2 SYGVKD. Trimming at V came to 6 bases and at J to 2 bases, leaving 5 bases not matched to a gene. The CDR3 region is CAIRGQGAENYGYTF. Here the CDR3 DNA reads TGTGCCATCAGAGGACAGGGGGCCGAGAACTATGGCTACACCTTC.